The rows below give T cell receptor beta chains drawn from one sample of a study of blood T cell repertoires in COVID-19. Assay used: immunoSEQ multiplex PCR; TCRdb lists only in-frame clones, some missing. The sample lists roughly 200,000 clones; 70% to 90% were seen once. The source material was PBMCs or T cells enriched from blood (not recorded which). Receptor source: a woman between 40 and 55 years old with acute COVID-19. Each CDR3 is given without its conserved first and last residue.

V,J,CDR3
TRBV28,TRBJ2-2,ASRLVDGELF
TRBV19,TRBJ2-7,ASSISGYSNYEQY
TRBV6-5,TRBJ1-4,ASRREGVLNEKLF
TRBV27,TRBJ1-5,ASRAGPQQPQH
TRBV20-1,TRBJ2-3,SALSVDTQY
TRBV6-2/TRBV6-3,TRBJ2-1,ASSYSRLAEEQF
TRBV7-2,TRBJ1-5,ASRGRGTDLTQPQH
TRBV19,TRBJ1-1,ATQDRLNTEAF
TRBV4-3,TRBJ2-3,ASSQVASGILDTQY
TRBV6-1,TRBJ1-6,ASSELLSSYNSPLH
TRBV9,TRBJ2-3,ASSSGIGGDTQY
TRBV9,TRBJ2-7,ASSPEGTSYEQY
TRBV5-1,TRBJ2-1,ASSLGESDYNEQF
TRBV7-9,TRBJ2-1,ASSKGQGYNEQF
TRBV24-1,TRBJ1-1,ATRAGGRNTEAF
TRBV5-1,TRBJ2-1,ASSSGQSYNEQF
TRBV7-9,TRBJ2-6,ASSLGGQGAGPGANVLT
TRBV21-1,TRBJ2-7,ASSKASGRALEQY
TRBV11-2,TRBJ1-5,ASSALTSGGNQPQH
TRBV5-6,TRBJ1-1,ASSNLRAEAF
TRBV27,TRBJ2-1,ASRGGTYNEQF
TRBV5-1,TRBJ2-1,ASSLEQALVNEQF
TRBV14,TRBJ1-5,ASSLIGDNQPQH
TRBV4-3,TRBJ1-4,ASSQDLNRVMANEKLF
TRBV4-2,TRBJ2-7,ASSPSGTSGSIGEQY
TRBV7-2,TRBJ2-7,ASSSQTGVAGLGPYEQY
TRBV14,TRBJ2-7,ASSQLRGSGYEQY
TRBV15,TRBJ2-7,ATSSQYYPHSYEQY
TRBV5-1,TRBJ2-5,ASSPPGGGPETQY
TRBV12-3/TRBV12-4,TRBJ1-3,ASSPAFPIY
TRBV7-9,TRBJ1-2,ASTRQGLNYGYT
TRBV28,TRBJ1-3,ASSSSRQGSSGNTIY
TRBV6-5,TRBJ2-2,ASFTTAFGGELF
TRBV28,TRBJ1-2,ASSQNRALDYGYT
TRBV11-2,TRBJ1-2,ASSTRQGGMNGYT
TRBV9,TRBJ2-3,ASSVGGSGRDTQY
TRBV28,TRBJ1-1,ASGEQGAFTEAF
TRBV6-2/TRBV6-3,TRBJ2-5,ASSTRGQGFSETQY
TRBV10-2,TRBJ2-2,ASSKDRANTGELF
TRBV7-3,TRBJ2-1,ASSLDNPGNEQF
TRBV6-5,TRBJ2-3,ASSYQSTDTQY
TRBV7-2,TRBJ1-2,ASSLLTERKGYT
TRBV5-4,TRBJ2-1,ASSLWENEQF
TRBV18,TRBJ2-7,ASSPGTSSYEQY
TRBV3-1/TRBV3-2,TRBJ2-1,ASSQERPASRQF
TRBV6-1,TRBJ1-2,ASSGARTGAYGYT
TRBV3-1/TRBV3-2,TRBJ2-2,ASSQGGIGELF
TRBV5-1,TRBJ1-1,ASSPLLGGETEAF